This T cell receptor beta chain is from a study of shared clonotypes between healthy human individuals. Study as a whole: Samples came from a couple of female and three male donors aged 18 to 49. Three CD4 naive, three CD4 memory, two CD8 naive and one CD8 memory plate were used per donor.

The assay was immunoSEQ multiplex PCR, and TCRdb's table has in-frame clones only and misses some. The table includes over 2,000,000 clones, 80% to 95% detected once. A note on this clone: What it binds is not known. This specimen includes other DNA sequences encoding the same CDR3.

Naive CD8 cells were CD45RO-negative, positively selected for CCR7, excluding terminally differentiated effector memory CD45RA+ cells. This CDR3 region has 13 residues. CDR1 and CDR2 from the germline V gene are MNHEY and SMNVEV (reference sequence). V lost 4 bases, J lost 4 bases, and 11 bases lay in between. Study-wide results and caveats: Investigators collected only blood, and repertoires in tissues likely differ.

This chain uses TRBV27 with TRBJ2-7, with D unclear. Sequencing input: naive CD8+ T cells from PBMCs. The clonotype was recovered from a man younger than 35 in good health. Some clones in this sample may be carry-over from other donors' samples. The CDR3 protein is CASSYGLAYEQYF. DNA for the CDR3: TGTGCCAGCAGTTATGGGTTGGCGTACGAGCAGTACTTC.